This T cell receptor beta chain was observed in a study of Ad26.COV2.S vaccination and SARS-CoV-2 variants. Sample treatment: around 19 received Ad26.COV2.S at low or high dose, single or two shots; about 5 received placebo; per-sample allocation not given. Material that was analyzed had been drawn on day 63 after the first vaccine or placebo injection. Generated by immunoSEQ multiplex PCR, the TCRdb table keeps only in-frame clones and is missing some. Here the sample spans fewer than 500,000 clones, 89% being singletons. Trimming removed 0 bases at V and 0 bases at J, with 9 bases between. Looked up from germline, CDR1 is SGHTS and CDR2 is YDEGEE. This CDR3 has 15 residues.

The TCR originated in a person aged 18-60 years who received the Ad26.COV2.S COVID-19 vaccine or a placebo. The chain uses TRBV5-8 and TRBJ1-1, with D hard to call. The input for sequencing was peripheral blood, taken in a trial of Ad26.COV2.S vaccine versus placebo. As DNA, the CDR3 is TGTGCCAGCAGCTTGGGCCCATACTTGAACACTGAAGCTTTCTTT. Translated, it gives CASSLGPYLNTEAFF. Full variable domain (outside the CDR3, taken from reference TRBV5-8 and TRBJ1-1): EAGVTQSPTHLIKTRGQQATLRCSPISGHTSVYWYQQALGLGLQFLLWYDEGEERNRGNFPPRFSGRQFPNYSSELNVNALELEDSALYLCASSLGPYLNTEAFFGQGTRLTVV.